Shown below are 24 T cell receptor beta chains from a single sample sequenced in a study of OX40 agonist ivuxolimab in advanced cancers. TCRdb's copy holds only in-frame clones and misses some; the assay was immunoSEQ multiplex PCR. Here the sample spans about 30,000 clones, 90% being singletons. This sample comprised CD4+ or CD8+ T cells sorted from blood, obtained in a trial of the OX40 agonist ivuxolimab. Receptors were obtained from an adult with an advanced solid tumor such as melanoma, head and neck, liver or kidney cancer.

The chain carries TRBV27 and TRBJ1-1, with D perhaps TRBD1 (5 bases). V lost 8 bases and J lost 5, with 12 bases in between. The CDR3 runs to 12 residues. Per germline, CDR1 MNHEY and CDR2 SMNVEV (reference sequence). The CDR3 nucleotides read TGTGCCAGCTTTCTCCCAGGGACTGAAGCTTTCTTT. Translated: CASFLPGTEAFF.

This clone was detected a few times. This chain links TRBV7-9 with TRBJ2-1; TRBD2 matches at 7 bases. Trimming took 6 bases from V and 4 from J; bases not matched to a gene: 15. Germline values: CDR1 SEHNR, CDR2 FQNEAQ (reference sequence). The CDR3 has 17 residues. CDR3 protein: CASRSDLAGAGYNEQFF. The DNA for the CDR3 is TGTGCCAGCAGATCAGATCTGGCGGGAGCGGGGTACAATGAGCAGTTCTTC. The full variable domain, rest sourced from reference TRBV7-9 and TRBJ2-1, is DTGVSQNPRHKITKRGQNVTFRCDPISEHNRLYWYRQTLGQGPEFLTYFQNEAQLEKSRLLSDRFSAERPKGSFSTLEIQRTEQGDSAMYLCASRSDLAGAGYNEQFFGPGTRLTVL.

The chain couples TRBV6-5 to TRBJ1-1, with TRBD1 identical over 7 bases. Germline assignment: CDR1 MNHEY and CDR2 SVGAGI. J lost 1 base, V lost 2 bases, and 7 bases had no gene match. The CDR3 sequence is 16 residues long. The CDR3 sequence is CASSYSPRQGNTEAFF. CDR3 nucleotides: TGTGCCAGCAGTTACAGTCCGAGACAGGGGAACACTGAAGCTTTCTTT.

The chain uses TRBV7-8 and TRBJ2-1; 7 nucleotides line up with TRBD2. V shed 4 bases and J 10 bases; nucleotides not matched to a gene: 16. CDR1 and CDR2 from the germline V gene are SGHVS and FQNEAQ. CDR3 length: 16 residues. The CDR3 loop is CASSSLPVGSGMEQFF. The DNA of the CDR3 is TGTGCCAGCAGCTCCCTGCCGGTAGGAAGCGGGATGGAGCAGTTCTTC.

The chain has TRBV6-4 and TRBJ2-3; 8 bases fit TRBD2. This CDR3 has 16 amino acids. J lost 0 bases, V lost 0 bases, and 2 bases had no gene match. Looked up from germline, CDR1 is MRHNA and CDR2 is SNTAGT. CDR3 loop: CASSDSPSGSTDTQYF. The CDR3 bases are TGTGCCAGCAGTGACTCCCCTAGCGGGAGCACAGATACGCAGTATTTT.

This clone was recorded a few times. This chain connects TRBV6-5 to TRBJ2-3; perhaps TRBD2 as D (5 bases). This CDR3 comprises 14 residues. CDR1 and CDR2 from the germline V gene are MNHEY and SVGAGI. Trimming removed 0 bases from V and 4 bases from J, with 8 bases in between. CDR3 loop: CASSYSLAADTQYF. The CDR3 nucleotides are TGTGCCAGCAGTTACTCGCTAGCAGCAGATACGCAGTATTTT.

This chain uses TRBV30 with TRBJ1-2; 12 nucleotides agree with TRBD1. V trimming: 8 bases; J trimming: 1 base; junction bases outside the gene matches: 8. CDR1 and CDR2 from the germline V gene are GTSNPN and SVGIG (reference sequence). The CDR3 spans 15 residues. The CDR3: CAGRGQGAINYGYTF. DNA of the CDR3: TGTGCCGGGCGGGGACAGGGGGCTATTAACTATGGCTACACCTTC.

This clone was recorded only once. This chain connects TRBV7-9 to TRBJ2-7; 7 bases align to TRBD1. CDR1 and CDR2 from the germline V gene are SEHNR and FQNEAQ (reference sequence). The CDR3 covers 16 residues. After removal of 4 bases from V and 0 bases from J, the junction contained 9 bases not matched to a gene. CDR3 amino acids: CASSSDPGTASYEQYF. The CDR3 DNA reads as TGTGCCAGCAGCTCCGATCCCGGGACAGCCTCCTACGAGCAGTACTTC.

With respect to this clone: A read error may explain this, as a much larger clone is one base away. V gene TRBV1 combines with J gene TRBJ2-7. TRBV1 is noted as a pseudogene. There are 13 residues in the CDR3. The CDR3 DNA is TGCGCCAGCAGCCAAGATTATCTCAATGAGCAGTACTTC. Protein product: CASSQDYLNEQYF.

The chain couples TRBV5-1 to TRBJ2-7; either TRBD1 or TRBD2 may fit D (5 bases each). The CDR3 covers 14 residues. Trimming removed 6 bases from V and 6 bases from J, with 19 bases in between. Looked up from germline, CDR1 is SGHRS and CDR2 is YFSETQ. CDR3 sequence: CASKGESGVIEQYF. DNA for the CDR3: TGCGCCAGCAAAGGGGAGAGTGGTGTAATCGAGCAGTACTTC.

The V call is TRBV27, the J call TRBJ2-1, with 11 positions matching TRBD1. Germline CDR1 and CDR2: MNHEY and SMNVEV (reference sequence). The CDR3 consists of 18 residues. After removal of 1 base from V and 3 bases from J, the junction contained 8 bases not matched to a gene. For the CDR3, the DNA is TGTGCCAGCAGTTTATGGGGGGTAGGGACAGGGGGCTACAATGAGCAGTTCTTC. Amino acids: CASSLWGVGTGGYNEQFF.

The chain joins TRBV4-3 to TRBJ2-7; D ambiguous. CDR1 is LGHNA and CDR2 is YSLEER in the germline V gene. The CDR3 is made up of 18 amino acids. V was pared by 0 bases and J by 4 bases, with 22 bases between. The CDR3 region has the DNA TGCGCCAGCAGCCAAGATCAATATGGCCTAGGTCCTGGTTACGAGCAGTACTTC. Its translation: CASSQDQYGLGPGYEQYF.

The chain carries TRBV5-6 and TRBJ1-1; D perhaps matches TRBD1 (5 bases). V lost 0 bases to trimming and J lost 7 bases, with 13 bases between them. Germline CDR1 is SGHDT and CDR2 is YYEEEE. This CDR3 region has 14 residues. The CDR3 reads CASSLAGAFIEAFF. The CDR3 nucleotides are TGTGCCAGCAGCTTGGCCGGGGCATTTATTGAAGCTTTCTTT.

The J gene is TRBJ2-2, the V gene TRBV7-8, with TRBD1 matching 8 bases. The CDR3 has 16 residues. V trimming: 3 bases; J trimming: 4 bases; junction bases outside the gene matches: 7. The V gene's germline CDR1 is SGHVS and CDR2 FQNEAQ. The CDR3 DNA reads as TGTGCCAGCAGCTTTAGACAGGGGACGTTCACCGGGGAGCTGTTTTTT. Amino acids: CASSFRQGTFTGELFF.

J is TRBJ2-5 and V is TRBV19; TRBD1 matches at 8 bases. Per germline, CDR1 LNHDA and CDR2 SQIVND (reference sequence). The CDR3 has 15 amino acids. V shed 6 bases, J shed 2 bases, and the junction held 8 bases outside the gene matches. CDR3 sequence: CASRGAGTGQETQYF. The CDR3 bases are TGTGCCAGTAGGGGGGCCGGGACAGGACAAGAGACCCAGTACTTC.

The chain couples TRBV27 to TRBJ1-5; possible D gene TRBD1, 5 bases. This CDR3 has 13 residues. V was trimmed by 6 bases and J by 7 bases, leaving 13 bases between them. Germline V gene lookup returns CDR1 MNHEY and CDR2 SMNVEV (reference sequence). The CDR3 region is CASRASPGQPQHF. CDR3 in DNA: TGTGCCAGCAGGGCCTCCCCAGGGCAGCCCCAGCATTTT.

V and J are TRBV7-9 and TRBJ2-1; possibly TRBD1 or TRBD2 for D (5 bases each). V shed 5 bases and J shed 10 bases, with 9 bases lying between them. CDR3 size: 11 residues. Germline lookup yields CDR1 SEHNR and CDR2 FQNEAQ (reference sequence). CDR3 sequence: CASSMGPEQFF. The CDR3 nucleotides are TGTGCCAGCAGCATGGGACCAGAGCAGTTCTTC.

This chain joins TRBV10-3 and TRBJ2-7, with D maybe TRBD1 (5 bases). Trimming removed 0 bases at V and 5 bases at J, with 11 bases between. This CDR3 has 14 residues. Germline-derived CDR1 and CDR2 are ENHRY and SYGVKD. The CDR3 DNA follows: TGTGCCATCAGTGAGTCGAAGTGGGGCCACGAGCAGTACTTC. This sequence encodes CAISESKWGHEQYF.

V gene TRBV19 combines with J gene TRBJ2-1; TRBD1 or TRBD2 may be the D gene (6 bases each). CDR1 and CDR2 from the germline V gene are LNHDA and SQIVND (reference sequence). Trimming cost V 6 bases and J 4 bases, with 19 bases left between them. CDR3 length: 16 amino acids. The CDR3 here is CASSRLSGAGYNEQFF. CDR3 nucleotide sequence: TGTGCCAGTAGCCGTCTGTCGGGGGCTGGGTACAATGAGCAGTTCTTC.

This chain uses TRBV5-6 with TRBJ2-7, with no clear D. The V end was cut by 2 bases, the J end by 2 bases, with 11 bases between. The CDR3 sequence is 14 residues long. Germline-derived CDR1 and CDR2 are SGHDT and YYEEEE. CDR3 region: CASSLSPTAYEQYF. The CDR3 DNA is TGTGCCAGCAGCTTATCTCCGACGGCCTACGAGCAGTACTTC.

J is TRBJ2-3 and V is TRBV4-3; D might be TRBD2 (5 bases). Germline CDR1 and CDR2: LGHNA and YSLEER. This CDR3 is built from 15 residues. With 2 bases removed from V and 1 base from J, the gap between germline ends came to 10 bases. The CDR3 DNA reads TGCGCCAGCAGCCAACGCCTAGCAGGCACAGATACGCAGTATTTT. Protein: CASSQRLAGTDTQYF.

This chain links TRBV15 with TRBJ1-1, with D possibly being TRBD1 (6 bases). This CDR3 has 14 residues. Between the trimmed V and J ends, which lost 5 bases and 0 bases, there was a span of 10 bases. Germline V gene lookup returns CDR1 LNHNV and CDR2 YYDKDF (reference sequence). The CDR3: CATSGDRMNTEAFF. The CDR3 DNA sequence: TGTGCCACCAGCGGTGACAGGATGAACACTGAAGCTTTCTTT.

The V and J genes are TRBV27 and TRBJ2-1; TRBD2 might be the D (5 bases). This CDR3 has 13 residues. V gave up 3 bases and J gave up 4 bases, with 7 bases separating them. The germline V gene encodes CDR1 MNHEY and CDR2 SMNVEV (reference sequence). The CDR3 protein is CASSFRGYNEQFF. CDR3 sequence (DNA): TGTGCCAGCAGTTTCAGAGGGTACAATGAGCAGTTCTTC.

The V gene is TRBV19, the J gene TRBJ2-1, with 8 bases fitting TRBD2. The CDR3 covers 16 residues. J gave up 0 bases and V 5 bases, and 6 bases lay outside the gene matches. In germline, CDR1 is LNHDA, CDR2 SQIVND (reference sequence). The CDR3 nucleotides read TGTGCCAGTAGTTCTATAGCGGGAAGCTCCTACAATGAGCAGTTCTTC. Protein product: CASSSIAGSSYNEQFF.